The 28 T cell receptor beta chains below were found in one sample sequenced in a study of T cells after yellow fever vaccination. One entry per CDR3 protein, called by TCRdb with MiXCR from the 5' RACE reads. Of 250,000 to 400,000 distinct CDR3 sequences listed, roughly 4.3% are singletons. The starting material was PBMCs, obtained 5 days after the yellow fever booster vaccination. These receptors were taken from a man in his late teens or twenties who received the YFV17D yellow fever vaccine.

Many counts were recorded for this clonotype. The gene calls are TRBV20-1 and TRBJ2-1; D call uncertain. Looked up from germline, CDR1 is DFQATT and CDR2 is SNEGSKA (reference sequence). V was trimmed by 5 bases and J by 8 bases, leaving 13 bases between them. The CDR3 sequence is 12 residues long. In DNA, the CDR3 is TGCAGTGCTTCGACCTCAGCCGATGAGCAGTTCTTC. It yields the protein CSASTSADEQFF.

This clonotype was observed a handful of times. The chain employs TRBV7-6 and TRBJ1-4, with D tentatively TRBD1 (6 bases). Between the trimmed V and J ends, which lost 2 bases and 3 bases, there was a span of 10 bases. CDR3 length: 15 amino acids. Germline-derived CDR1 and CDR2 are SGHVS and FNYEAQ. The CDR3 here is CASSLRGRANEKLFF. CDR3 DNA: TGTGCCAGCAGCTTACGGGGGCGTGCTAATGAAAAACTGTTTTTT.

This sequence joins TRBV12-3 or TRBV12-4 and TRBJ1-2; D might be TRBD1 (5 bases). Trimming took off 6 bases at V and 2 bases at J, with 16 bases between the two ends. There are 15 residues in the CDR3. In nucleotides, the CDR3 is TGTGCCAGCAGCCCGGGGGACGGGGTGAACTATGGCTACACCTTC. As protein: CASSPGDGVNYGYTF.

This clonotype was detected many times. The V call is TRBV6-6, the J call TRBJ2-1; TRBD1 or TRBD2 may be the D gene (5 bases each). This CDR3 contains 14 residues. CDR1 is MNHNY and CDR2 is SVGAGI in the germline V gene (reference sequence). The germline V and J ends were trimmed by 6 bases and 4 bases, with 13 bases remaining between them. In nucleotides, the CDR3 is TGTGCCAGCAGCCCGGGGCGGACTTACAATGAGCAGTTCTTC. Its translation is CASSPGRTYNEQFF.

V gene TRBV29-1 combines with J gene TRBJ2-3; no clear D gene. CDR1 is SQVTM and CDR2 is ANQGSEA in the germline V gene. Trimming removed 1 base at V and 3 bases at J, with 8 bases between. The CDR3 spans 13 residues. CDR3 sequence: CSVEVRWTDTQYF. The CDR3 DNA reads TGCAGCGTTGAAGTTAGGTGGACAGATACGCAGTATTTT.

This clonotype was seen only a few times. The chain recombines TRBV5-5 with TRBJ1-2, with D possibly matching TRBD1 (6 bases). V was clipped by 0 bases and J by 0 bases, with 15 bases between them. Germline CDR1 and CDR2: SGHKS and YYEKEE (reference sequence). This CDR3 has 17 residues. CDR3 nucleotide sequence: TGTGCCAGCAGCTTGGATAGGGGGACGGGAGCTAACTATGGCTACACCTTC. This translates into CASSLDRGTGANYGYTF. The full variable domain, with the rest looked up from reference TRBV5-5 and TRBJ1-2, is DAGVTQSPTHLIKTRGQQVTLRCSPISGHKSVSWYQQVLGQGPQFIFQYYEKEERGRGNFPDRFSARQFPNYSSELNVNALLLGDSALYLCASSLDRGTGANYGYTFGSGTRLTVV.

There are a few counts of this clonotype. The CDR3 bases are TGCGCCAGCAGCCAAGACTCGGGCGTGGGGTACACTGAAGCTTTCTTT. It encodes CASSQDSGVGYTEAFF. The chain joins TRBV4-3 to TRBJ1-1; no clear D gene. V was pared by 0 bases and J by 3 bases, with 14 bases between. This CDR3 spans 16 amino acids. Germline V gene sequence: CDR1 LGHNA, CDR2 YSLEER.

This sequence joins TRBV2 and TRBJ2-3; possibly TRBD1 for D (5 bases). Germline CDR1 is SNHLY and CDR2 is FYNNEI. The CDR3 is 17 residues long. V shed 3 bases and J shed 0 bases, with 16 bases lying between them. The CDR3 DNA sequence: TGTGCCAGCAGTGATCCTTTAGGGGCCACTAGCACAGATACGCAGTATTTT. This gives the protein CASSDPLGATSTDTQYF.

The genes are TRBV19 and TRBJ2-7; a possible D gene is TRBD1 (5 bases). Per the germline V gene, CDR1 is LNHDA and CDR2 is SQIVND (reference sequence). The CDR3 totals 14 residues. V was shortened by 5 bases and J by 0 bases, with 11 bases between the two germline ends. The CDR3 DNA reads TGTGCCAGTAGTCAACAGGAGAGCTCCTACGAGCAGTACTTC. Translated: CASSQQESSYEQYF.

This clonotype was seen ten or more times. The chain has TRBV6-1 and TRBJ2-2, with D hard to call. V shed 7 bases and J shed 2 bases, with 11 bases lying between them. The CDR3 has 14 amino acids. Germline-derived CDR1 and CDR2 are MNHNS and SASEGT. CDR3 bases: TGTGCCAGCATCTCAGGCAGCAACACCGGGGAGCTGTTTTTT. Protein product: CASISGSNTGELFF.

CDR3 DNA sequence: TGCGCCAGCAGCCAAGATAGGGCGACGGCCAATCAGCCCCAGCATTTT. Translation: CASSQDRATANQPQHF. The chain links TRBV4-3 to TRBJ1-5, with unresolved D. Germline assignment: CDR1 LGHNA and CDR2 YSLEER. Trimming pared 0 bases from V and 3 bases from J, leaving 12 bases between. The CDR3 totals 16 residues.

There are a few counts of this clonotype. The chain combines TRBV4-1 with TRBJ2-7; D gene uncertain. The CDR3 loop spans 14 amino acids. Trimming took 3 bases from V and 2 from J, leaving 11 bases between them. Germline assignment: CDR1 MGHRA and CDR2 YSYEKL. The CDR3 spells CASSHQARTYEQYF. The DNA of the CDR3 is TGCGCCAGCAGCCATCAGGCTAGGACCTACGAGCAGTACTTC.

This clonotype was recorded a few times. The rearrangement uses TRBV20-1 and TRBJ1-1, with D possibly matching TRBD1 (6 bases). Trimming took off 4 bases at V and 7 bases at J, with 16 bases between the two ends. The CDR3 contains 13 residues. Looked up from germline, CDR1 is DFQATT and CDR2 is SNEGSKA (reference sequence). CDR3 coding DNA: TGCAGTGCTACCCGAGGTCGGGACATTGAAGCTTTCTTT. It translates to CSATRGRDIEAFF.

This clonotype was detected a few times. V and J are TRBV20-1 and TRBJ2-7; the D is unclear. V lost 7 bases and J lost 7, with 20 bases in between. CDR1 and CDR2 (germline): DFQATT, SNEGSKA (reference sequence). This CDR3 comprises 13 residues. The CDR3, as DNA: TGCAGTGGCGCACGAGATCTAGTCGGTGAGCAGTACTTC. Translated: CSGARDLVGEQYF.

The CDR3 nucleotides read TGTGCCAGCAGTTACTCCTTTGGGGGCCCAGTTCGCACTGAAGCTTTCTTT. Residues: CASSYSFGGPVRTEAFF. V gene TRBV6-5 combines with J gene TRBJ1-1; D may be TRBD1 (6 bases). The CDR3 runs to 17 residues. Germline V CDR1 and CDR2: MNHEY, SVGAGI. V lost 0 bases to trimming and J lost 4 bases, with 18 bases between them.

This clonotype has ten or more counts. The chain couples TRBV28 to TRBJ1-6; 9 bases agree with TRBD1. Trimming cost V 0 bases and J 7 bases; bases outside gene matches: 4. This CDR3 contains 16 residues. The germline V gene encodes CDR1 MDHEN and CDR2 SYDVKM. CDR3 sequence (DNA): TGTGCCAGCAGTTTATGGAGGACAGGGGACAATTCACCCCTCCACTTT. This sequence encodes CASSLWRTGDNSPLHF.

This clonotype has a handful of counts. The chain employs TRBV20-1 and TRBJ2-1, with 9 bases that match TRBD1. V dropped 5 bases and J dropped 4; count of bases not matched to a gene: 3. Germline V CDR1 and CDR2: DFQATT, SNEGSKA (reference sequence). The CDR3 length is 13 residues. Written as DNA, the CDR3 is TGCAGTGCTGGACAGGGGTGGTACAATGAGCAGTTCTTC. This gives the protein CSAGQGWYNEQFF.

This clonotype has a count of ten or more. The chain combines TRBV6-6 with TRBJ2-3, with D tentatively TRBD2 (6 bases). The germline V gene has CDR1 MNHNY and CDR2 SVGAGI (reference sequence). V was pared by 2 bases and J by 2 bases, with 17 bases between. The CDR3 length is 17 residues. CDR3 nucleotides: TGTGCCAGCAGTTACCCGGCCGGGGGACCTAACACAGATACGCAGTATTTT. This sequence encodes CASSYPAGGPNTDTQYF.

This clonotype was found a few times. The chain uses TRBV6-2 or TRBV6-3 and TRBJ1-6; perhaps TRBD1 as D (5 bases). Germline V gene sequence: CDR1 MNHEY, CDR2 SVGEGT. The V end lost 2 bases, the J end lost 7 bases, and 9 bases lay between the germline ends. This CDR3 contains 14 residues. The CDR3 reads CASSYGGLNSPLHF. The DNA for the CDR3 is TGTGCCAGCAGTTACGGGGGACTCAATTCACCCCTCCACTTT.

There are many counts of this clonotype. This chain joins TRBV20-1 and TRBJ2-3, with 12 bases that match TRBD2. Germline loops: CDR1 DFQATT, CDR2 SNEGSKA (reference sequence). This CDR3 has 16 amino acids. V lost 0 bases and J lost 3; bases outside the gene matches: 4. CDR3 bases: TGCAGTGCTAGAGAAACTAGCGGGGGGACTACAGATACGCAGTATTTT. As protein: CSARETSGGTTDTQYF.

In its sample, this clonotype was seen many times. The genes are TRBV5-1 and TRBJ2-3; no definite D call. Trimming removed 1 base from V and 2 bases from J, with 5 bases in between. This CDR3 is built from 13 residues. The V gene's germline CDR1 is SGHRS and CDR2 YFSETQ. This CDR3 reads CASSLFPTDTQYF. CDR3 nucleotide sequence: TGCGCCAGCAGCTTGTTTCCCACAGATACGCAGTATTTT.

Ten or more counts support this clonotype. The CDR3: CASSLYGGEGETQYF. In DNA, the CDR3 is TGCGCCAGCAGCTTGTATGGAGGGGAGGGCGAGACCCAGTACTTC. The rearrangement links TRBV5-1 to TRBJ2-5; 7 bases match TRBD2. The CDR3 is 15 amino acids. V dropped 1 base and J dropped 5; count of bases not matched to a gene: 8. Looked up from germline, CDR1 is SGHRS and CDR2 is YFSETQ.

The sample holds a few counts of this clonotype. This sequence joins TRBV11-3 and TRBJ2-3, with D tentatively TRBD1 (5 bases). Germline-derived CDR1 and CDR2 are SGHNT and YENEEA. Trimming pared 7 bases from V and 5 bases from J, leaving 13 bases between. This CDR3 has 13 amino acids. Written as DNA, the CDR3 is TGTGCCAGCACCGCAGGGTCGGGAGATACGCAGTATTTT. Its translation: CASTAGSGDTQYF.

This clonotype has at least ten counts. The chain's CDR3 is CASSLDPSIQPQHF. CDR3 nucleotides: TGTGCCAGCAGCCTGGACCCATCCATACAGCCCCAGCATTTT. The chain combines TRBV12-3 or TRBV12-4 with TRBJ1-5; no clear D. Trimming removed 6 bases from V and 7 bases from J, with 16 bases in between. The CDR3 has 14 residues.

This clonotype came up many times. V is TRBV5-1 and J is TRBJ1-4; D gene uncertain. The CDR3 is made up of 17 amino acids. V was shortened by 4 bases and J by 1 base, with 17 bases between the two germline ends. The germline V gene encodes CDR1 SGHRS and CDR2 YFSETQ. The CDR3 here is CASSPGGRILTNEKLFF. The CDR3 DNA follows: TGCGCCAGCAGCCCGGGAGGCCGAATCCTAACTAATGAAAAACTGTTTTTT.

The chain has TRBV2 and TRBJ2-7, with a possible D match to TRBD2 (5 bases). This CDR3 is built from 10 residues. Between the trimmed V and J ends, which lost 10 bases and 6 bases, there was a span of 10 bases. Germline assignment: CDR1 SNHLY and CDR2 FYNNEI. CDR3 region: CAIGRVEQYV. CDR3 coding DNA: TGTGCCATCGGGCGGGTCGAGCAGTACGTC.

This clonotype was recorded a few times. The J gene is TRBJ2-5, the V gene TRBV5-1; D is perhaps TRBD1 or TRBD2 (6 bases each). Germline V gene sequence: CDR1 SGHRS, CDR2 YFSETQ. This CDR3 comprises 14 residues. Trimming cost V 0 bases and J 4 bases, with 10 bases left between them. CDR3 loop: CASSLAGARETQYF. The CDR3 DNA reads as TGCGCCAGCAGCTTGGCGGGGGCCAGAGAGACCCAGTACTTC.

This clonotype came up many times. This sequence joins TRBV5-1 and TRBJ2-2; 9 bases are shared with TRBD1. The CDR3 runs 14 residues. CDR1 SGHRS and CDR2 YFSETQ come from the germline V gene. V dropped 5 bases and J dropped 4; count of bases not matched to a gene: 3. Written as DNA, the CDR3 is TGCGCCAGCAGTCTACAGGGGGCCACCGGGGAGCTGTTTTTT. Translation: CASSLQGATGELFF.